The 15 T cell receptor beta chains in this list originate from one sample, sequenced in a study of T cell responses to AZD1222 COVID-19 vaccine. Libraries were prepared by immunoSEQ multiplex PCR; TCRdb keeps only in-frame clonotypes and omits some of them. This sample has 180,000 or so clones; 88% occur once, and the top ten carry roughly 27%. Sequenced here: peripheral blood, sampled 28 days after the second AZD1222 dose. These receptors were taken from an adult who received the AZD1222 COVID-19 vaccine.

The V gene is TRBV19, the J gene TRBJ1-3; D is uncertain. V dropped 2 bases and J dropped 4 bases, with 9 bases sitting between them. The CDR3 length is 14 residues. CDR1 LNHDA and CDR2 SQIVND come from the germline V gene (reference sequence). DNA of the CDR3: TGTGCCAGTAGTATATCACCCTCCGGAAACACCATATATTTT. Protein product: CASSISPSGNTIYF.

The gene calls are TRBV9 and TRBJ1-5; D remains ambiguous. V lost 0 bases, J lost 0 bases, and 7 bases lay in between. Germline loops: CDR1 SGDLS, CDR2 YYNGEE. This CDR3 spans 15 amino acids. This CDR3 reads CASSVGPDSNQPQHF. Here the CDR3 DNA reads TGTGCCAGCAGCGTAGGCCCGGATAGCAATCAGCCCCAGCATTTT.

The chain carries TRBV28 and TRBJ2-2, with D maybe TRBD1 (6 bases). Trimming shortened V by 4 bases and J by 4 bases, and 10 bases separated the two germline ends. The CDR3 covers 14 residues. Germline CDR1 reads MDHEN; CDR2 reads SYDVKM. The CDR3 DNA reads as TGTGCCAGCAGTTCCCTAGGGGGCACCGGGGAGCTGTTTTTT. The encoded protein is CASSSLGGTGELFF.

The gene calls are TRBV6-5 and TRBJ1-1; 7 bases are a match to TRBD1. The CDR3 length is 15 residues. Germline V gene lookup returns CDR1 MNHEY and CDR2 SVGAGI. V was pared by 5 bases and J by 5 bases, with 11 bases of the junction left unmatched. The CDR3 nucleotides read TGTGCCAGCAGTCCAGGGGTGACAGGGCGTACTGAAGCTTTCTTT. Its protein product is CASSPGVTGRTEAFF.

The V call is TRBV28, the J call TRBJ2-2, with TRBD1 matching 9 bases. This CDR3 is built from 16 residues. V lost 5 bases and J lost 3; bases outside the gene matches: 7. Per the germline V gene, CDR1 is MDHEN and CDR2 is SYDVKM. The CDR3 DNA sequence: TGTGCCAGCAGTGGAGGGACAGGGCTATACACCGGGGAGCTGTTTTTT. Translating it yields CASSGGTGLYTGELFF.

The genes are TRBV24-1 and TRBJ2-2, with 7 bases matching TRBD1. The V segment lost 8 bases and the J segment 5 bases; nucleotides outside the gene matches: 1. The V gene's germline CDR1 is KGHDR and CDR2 SFDVKD. The CDR3 spans 12 residues. CDR3 sequence: CATKQGTGELFF. The CDR3 DNA reads TGTGCCACCAAACAGGGGACCGGGGAGCTGTTTTTT.

This chain joins TRBV10-2 and TRBJ2-2; 8 nucleotides agree with TRBD2. This CDR3 comprises 16 residues. The germline CDR1 and CDR2 sequences are WSHSY and SAAADI. The ends lost 3 bases at V and 0 bases at J; junction bases unmatched: 3. As DNA, the CDR3 is TGCGCCAGCAGTGATCGGCGGGAGGCGAACACCGGGGAGCTGTTTTTT. It is translated as CASSDRREANTGELFF.

The CDR3 nucleotides are TGTGCCAGCACTTTAAACATGGACGTAAACACCATATATTTT. This translates into CASTLNMDVNTIYF. The gene calls are TRBV6-1 and TRBJ1-3; D not certain. V lost 7 bases to trimming and J lost 6 bases, with 16 bases between them. Germline values: CDR1 MNHNS, CDR2 SASEGT. The CDR3 spans 14 residues.

The chain recombines TRBV19 with TRBJ2-1, with D perhaps assigned TRBD1 or TRBD2 (5 bases each). The CDR3 sequence is 14 residues long. Germline lookup yields CDR1 LNHDA and CDR2 SQIVND (reference sequence). V was pared by 7 bases and J by 7 bases, with 17 bases between. The CDR3, as DNA: TGTGCCAGTACTAGGGCAGGGTGGGAGAATGAGCAGTTCTTC. Protein sequence: CASTRAGWENEQFF.

The CDR3 bases are TGTGCCAGCAGCTTTAGTTCCGGCAAATCGGAGACCCAGTACTTC. It codes for CASSFSSGKSETQYF. The genes are TRBV7-3 and TRBJ2-5; no reliable D call. This CDR3 is built from 15 residues. Germline V gene lookup returns CDR1 SGHTA and CDR2 FQGTGA. V gave up 3 bases and J gave up 5 bases, with 16 bases separating them. The full variable domain, in which reference TRBV7-3 and TRBJ2-5 provide the parts outside the CDR3, is GAGVSQTPSNKVTEKGKYVELRCDPISGHTALYWYRQSLGQGPEFLIYFQGTGAADDSGLPNDRFFAVRPEGSVSTLKIQRTERGDSAVYLCASSFSSGKSETQYFGPGTRLLVL.

The chain joins TRBV27 to TRBJ2-7; 12 positions agree with TRBD2. The CDR3 is made up of 17 amino acids. After removal of 5 bases from V and 3 bases from J, the junction contained 11 bases not matched to a gene. The germline V gene has CDR1 MNHEY and CDR2 SMNVEV (reference sequence). CDR3 amino acids: CASSHPPRGLAGYEQYF. The CDR3 DNA is TGTGCCAGCAGTCACCCCCCCAGGGGACTAGCGGGCTACGAGCAGTACTTC.

A single count supports this clone. The chain combines TRBV30 with TRBJ2-7; D might be TRBD2 (5 bases). The CDR3 is 14 amino acids. Trimming stripped 0 bases from V and 1 base from J, with 10 bases between. The germline V gene has CDR1 GTSNPN and CDR2 SVGIG (reference sequence). The CDR3 here is CAWSVRGWSYEQYF. CDR3 sequence (DNA): TGTGCCTGGAGTGTAAGAGGGTGGTCCTACGAGCAGTACTTC. Filled out from reference TRBV30 and TRBJ2-7, the complete variable domain reads SQTIHQWPATLVQPVGSPLSLECTVEGTSNPNLYWYRQAAGRGLQLLFYSVGIGQISSEVPQNLSASRPQDRQFILSSKKLLLSDSGFYLCAWSVRGWSYEQYFGPGTRLTVT.

This clone was recorded a few times. This rearrangement joins TRBV7-2 to TRBJ1-1; 7 bases match TRBD1. This CDR3 spans 15 amino acids. Germline V CDR1 and CDR2: SGHTA, FQGNSA. Trimming took 3 bases from V and 3 from J; bases not matched to a gene: 7. In DNA, the CDR3 is TGTGCCAGCAGCTTGCGACAGGGAGGGTACACTGAAGCTTTCTTT. Its translation is CASSLRQGGYTEAFF.

V usage is TRBV6-5 and J usage is TRBJ1-5; D gene uncertain. V lost 2 bases, J lost 7 bases, and 9 bases lay in between. In germline, CDR1 is MNHEY, CDR2 SVGAGI. This CDR3 has 13 residues. In DNA form, the CDR3 reads TGTGCCAGCAGTTACGGCCCGGGGCAGCCCCAGCATTTT. The encoded protein is CASSYGPGQPQHF.

This chain links TRBV7-9 with TRBJ1-6, with D unclear. Germline CDR1 is SEHNR and CDR2 is FQNEAQ (reference sequence). The CDR3 consists of 14 residues. V was pared by 1 base and J by 4 bases, with 5 bases between. CDR3 residues: CASSLEPYNSPLHF. Here the CDR3 DNA reads TGTGCCAGCAGCTTAGAACCATATAATTCACCCCTCCACTTT.